These T cell receptor beta chains were read from a single sample in a study of lymphopenia after photon versus proton radiotherapy. Sequencing used immunoSEQ multiplex PCR; TCRdb keeps in-frame clones, though not all of them. The table has around 29,000 clones, around 87% seen once; the top ten hold 40% to 50%. The specimen was peripheral blood, collected from a patient treated with proton-based radiotherapy. These receptors were collected from an older woman with cholangiocarcinoma. Some clones in this sample may be carry-over from other donors' samples. Each CDR3 is given with its conserved first and last residue. For some rows the clone size is stated as once, few or many, or as a class when expanded; others skip it.

clone size	V gene	J gene	CDR3 protein
-	TRBV27	TRBJ2-3	CASSLAEVLYF
-	TRBV19	TRBJ1-2	CASSPRHDTNYGYTF
few	TRBV28	TRBJ1-2	CASSLGWQGGGYTF
few	TRBV2	TRBJ2-5	CASKETYNQETQYF
once	TRBV7-8	TRBJ2-1	CASSLEAGGPFFF
-	TRBV11-3	TRBJ1-4	CASRREAGSVFF
-	TRBV6-5	TRBJ1-5	CASSYSSNQPQHF
few	TRBV2	TRBJ2-4	CASSLDKNIQYF
-	TRBV5-1	TRBJ1-4	CASSLLDQNEKLFF
-	TRBV7-9	TRBJ1-5	CASSTTGGSNQPQHF
once	TRBV6-1	TRBJ1-5	CASQGGNNQPQHF
once	TRBV7-9	TRBJ1-1	CASSLGTRGTEAFF
-	TRBV18	TRBJ2-3	CASSPWTGGDGTQYF
-	TRBV9	TRBJ1-2	CASSVDSYGYTF
-	TRBV30	TRBJ1-6	CAWSEDPYNSPLHF
-	TRBV7-2	TRBJ2-1	CASSRQGGYNEQFF
-	TRBV10-1	TRBJ1-1	CASSGGTEKAFF
-	TRBV12-5	TRBJ2-3	CATLESTDTQYF
few	TRBV6-1	TRBJ1-1	CASGGTANTEAFF
-	TRBV6-6	TRBJ2-7	CASREGGGNEQYF
-	TRBV27	TRBJ2-1	CASSITWRGRGNEQFF
-	TRBV6-5	TRBJ2-2	CASTGPGELFF
-	TRBV14	TRBJ1-1	CASSQGFMNTEAFF
-	TRBV7-6	TRBJ2-1	CASSHRQSSYNEQFF
-	TRBV7-2	TRBJ1-1	CASSALGQLNTEAFF
-	TRBV18	TRBJ1-5	CASSMGQGPNQPQHF
-	TRBV7-9	TRBJ2-5	CASSRLETQYF
-	TRBV10-1	TRBJ1-1	CASSESPPWNTEAFF
-	TRBV7-8	TRBJ2-5	CASSLGQLAGGETQYF